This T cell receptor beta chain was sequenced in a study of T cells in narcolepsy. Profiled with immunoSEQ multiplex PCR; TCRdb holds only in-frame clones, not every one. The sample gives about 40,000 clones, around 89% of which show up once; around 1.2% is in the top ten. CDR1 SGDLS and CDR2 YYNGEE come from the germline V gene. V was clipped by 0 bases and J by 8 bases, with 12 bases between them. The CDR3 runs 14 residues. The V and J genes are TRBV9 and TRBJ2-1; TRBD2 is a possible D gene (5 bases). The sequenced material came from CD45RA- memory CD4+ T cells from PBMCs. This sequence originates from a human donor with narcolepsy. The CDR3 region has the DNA TGTGCCAGCAGCGTAGCTTCATCGGGATATGAGCAGTTCTTC. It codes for CASSVASSGYEQFF.